This TCR beta chain stems from a study of T cells after posttransplantation cyclophosphamide. Clones were sequenced by immunoSEQ multiplex PCR, and TCRdb holds only the in-frame ones, with some missing. The sample lists about 53,000 clones; approximately 86% were seen once. Study-level findings and limits: Skin or GI-infiltrating T cells shared few TRB sequences with blood. After PTCy, TRB diversity resembled that of CNI/methotrexate controls.

In regard to this clone: Its antigen is still unknown.

The CDR3 is 16 amino acids. J was trimmed by 5 bases and V by 2 bases; bases with no gene match: 11. Germline V gives CDR1 SGHNT, CDR2 YENEEA. This sequence was found in a man between 25 and 39 years old with a blood cancer, CMV-positive, and with a related stem cell donor. Sequencing used PBMCs. The chain has TRBV11-3 and TRBJ1-1; 7 bases agree with TRBD1. CDR3 protein: CASSLKGRQGMTEAFF. The CDR3 DNA sequence: TGTGCCAGCAGCTTAAAGGGAAGACAGGGTATGACTGAAGCTTTCTTT. The entire variable domain, with the rest obtained from reference TRBV11-3 and TRBJ1-1, is as follows: EAGVVQSPRYKIIEKKQPVAFWCNPISGHNTLYWYLQNLGQGPELLIRYENEEAVDDSQLPKDRFSAERLKGVDSTLKIQPAELGDSAVYLCASSLKGRQGMTEAFFGQGTRLTVV.